A single sample is the source of the 15 T cell receptor beta chains below, sequenced in a study of shared clonotypes between healthy human individuals. Generated by immunoSEQ multiplex PCR, the TCRdb table keeps only in-frame clones and is missing some. The table shows millions of clones, with just over 90% occurring only once. Material for sequencing was naive CD4+ T cells from PBMCs. The subset: CD45RA+ positively selected. These receptors originate from a young man in good health. Some clones in this sample may be carry-over from other donors' samples.

This chain links TRBV4-1 with TRBJ2-7; TRBD2 aligns across 7 bases. This CDR3 is built from 17 residues. The V segment lost 1 base and the J segment 3 bases; nucleotides outside the gene matches: 12. Per germline, CDR1 MGHRA and CDR2 YSYEKL. CDR3 loop: CASSQGSSLAEGYEQYF. DNA of the CDR3: TGCGCCAGCAGCCAAGGTTCCTCCCTAGCGGAAGGCTACGAGCAGTACTTC.

V usage is TRBV28 and J usage is TRBJ2-7; D ambiguous. The length of the CDR3 is 15 residues. CDR1 MDHEN and CDR2 SYDVKM come from the germline V gene. V dropped 6 bases and J dropped 0 bases, with 15 bases sitting between them. The CDR3 is CASSPRTDSSYEQYF. CDR3 bases: TGTGCCAGCAGCCCTAGGACGGATAGCTCCTACGAGCAGTACTTC.

The chain is built from TRBV19 and TRBJ2-3; D is ambiguous. Trimming shortened V by 3 bases and J by 4 bases, and 14 bases separated the two germline ends. The germline gives CDR1 LNHDA, CDR2 SQIVND (reference sequence). The CDR3 covers 15 residues. CDR3 residues: CASSIWRVSADTQYF. The DNA of the CDR3 is TGTGCCAGTAGTATTTGGAGAGTATCGGCAGATACGCAGTATTTT.

The chain joins TRBV6-5 to TRBJ2-7; D possibly uses TRBD1 or TRBD2 (6 bases each). CDR3 length equals 14 residues. Germline assignment: CDR1 MNHEY and CDR2 SVGAGI. V shed 6 bases and J shed 4 bases, with 16 bases lying between them. The CDR3 reads CASSLGGGPYEQYF. CDR3 nucleotides: TGTGCCAGCAGCCTTGGAGGGGGTCCATACGAGCAGTACTTC.

The J gene is TRBJ1-5, the V gene TRBV27; 8 positions agree with TRBD1. Germline V gene lookup returns CDR1 MNHEY and CDR2 SMNVEV (reference sequence). CDR3 length: 17 amino acids. Unmatched junction bases numbered 9, after V lost 5 bases and J lost 0 bases. The CDR3 nucleotides are TGTGCCAGCAGTCCCCTTACAGGGGGAAATAGCAATCAGCCCCAGCATTTT. Translation gives CASSPLTGGNSNQPQHF.

This clone appeared a single time. This chain joins TRBV4-1 and TRBJ2-5, with D possibly called TRBD1 or TRBD2 (6 bases each). The CDR3 spans 10 residues. The germline CDR1 and CDR2 sequences are MGHRA and YSYEKL. The CDR3 nucleotides read TGCGCTGTAGGGGGGGAGACCCAGTACTTC. It encodes CAVGGETQYF.

This clone was counted only a few times. V gene TRBV27 combines with J gene TRBJ1-1; 8 bases align to TRBD1. The CDR3 has 18 amino acids. Unmatched junction bases numbered 21, after V lost 5 bases and J lost 7 bases. Germline lookup yields CDR1 MNHEY and CDR2 SMNVEV (reference sequence). CDR3 nucleotides: TGTGCCAGCAGTCCATGGACAGGGAGCGTCATATGGAGCCATGAAGCTTTCTTT. Amino acids: CASSPWTGSVIWSHEAFF.

The V gene is TRBV9, the J gene TRBJ2-3, with 8 bases matching TRBD2. V shed 0 bases and J 6 bases; nucleotides not matched to a gene: 9. The germline gives CDR1 SGDLS, CDR2 YYNGEE. This CDR3 is 16 amino acids long. DNA of the CDR3: TGTGCCAGCAGCGTAGCAAGCGGGAGCGGTGCTGATACGCAGTATTTT. Encoded protein: CASSVASGSGADTQYF.

J is TRBJ1-3 and V is TRBV13; 7 positions match TRBD1. From germline, CDR1 is PRHDT and CDR2 FYEKMQ (reference sequence). Losses at the gene ends were 5 bases for V and 1 base for J; bases not matched to a gene: 8. The CDR3 consists of 16 residues. CDR3 DNA sequence: TGTGCCAGCAGCACCCGACAGGGACTATCTGGAAACACCATATATTTT. Its translation: CASSTRQGLSGNTIYF.

The rearrangement uses TRBV28 and TRBJ1-3; D is undetermined. The CDR3 extends over 13 amino acids. Germline CDR1 is MDHEN and CDR2 is SYDVKM. The germline V and J ends were trimmed by 6 bases and 6 bases, with 12 bases remaining between them. The CDR3 sequence: CASRVGSLNTIYF. The CDR3 DNA reads as TGTGCCAGCAGAGTAGGATCTCTAAACACCATATATTTT.

This clone was seen only once. The V gene is TRBV28, the J gene TRBJ2-3, with TRBD1 matching 7 bases. After removal of 8 bases from V and 1 base from J, the junction contained 6 bases not matched to a gene. The CDR3 extends over 14 amino acids. Per the germline V gene, CDR1 is MDHEN and CDR2 is SYDVKM. The CDR3 protein is CASCAGGGTDTQYF. The CDR3, as DNA: TGTGCCAGCTGCGCAGGGGGTGGCACAGATACGCAGTATTTT.

The chain combines TRBV28 with TRBJ1-5, with D hard to call. The CDR3 consists of 15 residues. Germline values: CDR1 MDHEN, CDR2 SYDVKM. Between the trimmed V and J ends, which lost 3 bases and 0 bases, there was a span of 9 bases. The CDR3 sequence: CASSFVIDSNQPQHF. The DNA for the CDR3 is TGTGCCAGCAGTTTCGTCATTGATAGCAATCAGCCCCAGCATTTT.

A single count supports this clone. This chain links TRBV7-6 with TRBJ2-7, with 14 bases matching TRBD2. V was clipped by 5 bases and J by 5 bases; unmatched bases: 5. The CDR3 loop spans 15 amino acids. The V gene's germline CDR1 is SGHVS and CDR2 FNYEAQ. CDR3 amino acids: CASSQGLAGVNEQYF. Written as DNA, the CDR3 is TGTGCCAGCAGCCAGGGACTAGCGGGAGTCAACGAGCAGTACTTC. Full variable domain (missing parts from reference TRBV7-6 and TRBJ2-7): GAGVSQSPRYKVTKRGQDVALRCDPISGHVSLYWYRQALGQGPEFLTYFNYEAQQDKSGLPNDRFSAERPEGSISTLTIQRTEQRDSAMYRCASSQGLAGVNEQYFGPGTRLTVT.

In the case of this clone: Other DNA sequences in this specimen translate into the identical CDR3. V usage is TRBV2 and J usage is TRBJ2-1, with 8 bases identical to TRBD1. The CDR3 has 14 residues. Germline V gene lookup returns CDR1 SNHLY and CDR2 FYNNEI. After removal of 4 bases from V and 4 bases from J, the junction contained 3 bases not matched to a gene. CDR3 loop: CASSAQGGYNEQFF. The CDR3 bases are TGTGCCAGCAGTGCACAGGGGGGATACAATGAGCAGTTCTTC.

The CDR3: CASTLRRSTEAFF. The CDR3 region has the DNA TGTGCCAGCACCCTCCGGCGTAGCACTGAAGCTTTCTTT. This sequence joins TRBV28 and TRBJ1-1; the D is unclear. V was cut by 7 bases and J by 4 bases, with 13 bases left in between. From germline, CDR1 is MDHEN and CDR2 SYDVKM. The CDR3 consists of 13 residues.